This TCR beta chain came from a study of metastatic and nonmetastatic thyroid tumors. In the study overall: The study looked at repertoires side by side in blood and in tumor or nodule tissue from malignant and benign thyroid patients.

This clone appeared many times. Its cognate antigen is unknown. Original processing methods: A classifier for distant metastasis in papillary thyroid cancer was constructed using CDR3 differences observed across clinicopathological groups. Using MiXCR, TCRdb re-called clones from the PCR reads. The V and J calls reflect TCRdb's pipeline rather than the authors' work. Of 40,000 to 55,000 clones detected, roughly a sixth appear once; the ten largest clones hold around 3%. Until they underwent thyroid surgery, no patient had received any treatment. Study results and caveats: According to reports, the diversity of TCR beta was significantly higher in malignant thyroid tumors than in benign nodules, and this held in both blood and tumor samples.

The CDR3 is made up of 13 amino acids. Per germline, CDR1 GTSNPN and CDR2 SVGIG (reference sequence). The junction had 8 bases not matched to a gene; V was cut back by 2 bases and J by 13 bases. The rearrangement links TRBV30 to TRBJ1-6; 7 bases are a match to TRBD1. Sequencing used blood. This clonotype was obtained from a female donor with papillary thyroid cancer or a benign thyroid nodule (not recorded which). Some clones in this sample may be carry-over from other donors' samples. For the CDR3, the DNA is TGTGCCTGGAGTTCGCAGGGGGGAGGCCCCCTCCACTTT. Its protein product is CAWSSQGGGPLHF. The full variable domain, with the rest looked up from reference TRBV30 and TRBJ1-6, is SQTIHQWPATLVQPVGSPLSLECTVEGTSNPNLYWYRQAAGRGLQLLFYSVGIGQISSEVPQNLSASRPQDRQFILSSKKLLLSDSGFYLCAWSSQGGGPLHFGNGTRLTVT.